What follows are 11 T cell receptor beta chains derived from one specimen sequenced in a study of blood T cell repertoires in COVID-19. TCRdb's table, derived via immunoSEQ multiplex PCR, lists solely in-frame clones and lacks some. The sample records 200,000 to 250,000 clones, under 90% being singletons. The sample consisted of PBMCs or T cells enriched from blood (not recorded which). Source of these receptors: a woman aged 50 to 65 who had been exposed to COVID-19.

This clone has a single count. CDR3 sequence: CASSTDRGLFYNSPLHF. DNA of the CDR3: TGTGCCAGCTCAACCGACAGGGGCCTATTCTATAATTCACCCCTCCACTTT. The J gene is TRBJ1-6, the V gene TRBV18, with 8 bases identical to TRBD1. CDR3 length: 17 residues. Germline V gives CDR1 KGHSH, CDR2 LQKENI. V lost 5 bases and J lost 3; bases outside the gene matches: 9.

The sample holds a few counts of this clone. The rearrangement links TRBV12-3 or TRBV12-4 to TRBJ1-5; TRBD1 matches at 7 bases. This CDR3 is 12 amino acids long. The V segment lost 6 bases and the J segment 6 bases; nucleotides outside the gene matches: 2. The CDR3: CASRQGPQPQHF. The DNA of the CDR3 is TGTGCCAGCAGACAGGGGCCTCAGCCCCAGCATTTT.

J is TRBJ1-6 and V is TRBV7-6; TRBD1 agrees at 10 bases. V shed 4 bases, J shed 5 bases, and the junction held 5 bases outside the gene matches. The length of the CDR3 is 16 residues. Germline lookup yields CDR1 SGHVS and CDR2 FNYEAQ. The CDR3 spells CASSSPGTGDNSPLHF. For the CDR3, the DNA is TGTGCCAGCAGCTCCCCCGGGACAGGGGATAATTCACCCCTCCACTTT.

CDR3 sequence reads: CASSLGGREAFF. The CDR3 DNA reads as TGTGCCAGCAGCTTGGGGGGCCGTGAAGCTTTCTTT. The chain has TRBV5-6 and TRBJ1-1; maybe TRBD1 (5 bases). V lost 0 bases to trimming and J lost 7 bases, with 7 bases between them. CDR3 length equals 12 residues. Germline V CDR1 and CDR2: SGHDT, YYEEEE.

The rearrangement links TRBV5-5 to TRBJ2-7; D not certain. V shed 3 bases and J shed 2 bases, with 12 bases lying between them. The CDR3 has 14 amino acids. Germline lookup yields CDR1 SGHKS and CDR2 YYEKEE (reference sequence). CDR3 nucleotide sequence: TGTGCCAGCAGCTCCTCGACTGGAACCTACGAGCAGTACTTC. Its protein product is CASSSSTGTYEQYF.

Only a few counts were recorded for this clone. The rearrangement uses TRBV18 and TRBJ2-1; 9 nucleotides line up with TRBD2. J was trimmed by 10 bases and V by 3 bases; bases with no gene match: 4. Germline loops: CDR1 KGHSH, CDR2 LQKENI. The CDR3 totals 13 residues. CDR3 coding DNA: TGTGCCAGCTCACCGGGACTAGCTAGCGAGCAGTTCTTC. Its protein is CASSPGLASEQFF.

The chain joins TRBV28 to TRBJ1-5, with no clear D. Per germline, CDR1 MDHEN and CDR2 SYDVKM. V was pared by 5 bases and J by 2 bases, with 10 bases between. This CDR3 contains 14 residues. CDR3 sequence (DNA): TGTGCCAGCAGTCCCCCCGGGGGCAATCAGCCCCAGCATTTT. This encodes CASSPPGGNQPQHF.

The CDR3 loop reads CASSEGGYEQYF. The DNA for the CDR3 is TGTGCCAGCAGCGAAGGCGGTTACGAGCAGTACTTC. The chain employs TRBV7-2 and TRBJ2-7; D not resolved. Trimming cost V 5 bases and J 4 bases, with 9 bases left between them. The CDR3 is 12 residues long. Germline V gene sequence: CDR1 SGHTA, CDR2 FQGNSA.

The table lists this clone with a count of one. The chain recombines TRBV30 with TRBJ1-6; no reliable D call. Germline-derived CDR1 and CDR2 are GTSNPN and SVGIG (reference sequence). CDR3 size: 14 residues. Deletions cut 1 base from V and 9 bases from J, with 13 bases between. CDR3 sequence: CAWSGGDGSSPLHF. CDR3 sequence (DNA): TGTGCCTGGAGTGGAGGCGATGGCAGTTCACCCCTCCACTTT.

The chain has TRBV5-1 and TRBJ1-2; D call uncertain. V was cut by 1 base and J by 5 bases, with 18 bases left in between. Germline CDR1 and CDR2: SGHRS and YFSETQ. The CDR3 consists of 16 residues. CDR3 coding DNA: TGCGCCAGCAGCTTGACGGGGAGCCAGCTGCTTTATGGCTACACCTTC. This gives the protein CASSLTGSQLLYGYTF.

Remarks on this clone: An end of the junction does not agree with germline; a read error may underlie this. The J gene is TRBJ2-2, the V gene TRBV19; a weak D match, TRBD1 (6 bases). This CDR3 spans 11 amino acids. Germline loops: CDR1 LNHDA, CDR2 SQIVND (reference sequence). For the CDR3, the DNA is TGTGCCAGTGGGGACACCGGGGATCTGTTTTTT. Protein: CASGDTGDLFF. The whole variable domain, filled in from reference TRBV19 and TRBJ2-2, reads DGGITQSPKYLFRKEGQNVTLSCEQNLNHDAMYWYRQDPGQGLRLIYYSQIVNDFQKGDIAEGYSVSREKKESFPLTVTSAQKNPTAFYLCASGDTGDLFFGEGSRLTVL.